This TCR beta chain originates from a study of OX40 agonist ivuxolimab in advanced cancers. Excluded were patients having autoimmune disease history or systemic immunosuppression. From germline, CDR1 is LNHNV and CDR2 YYDKDF (reference sequence). The CDR3 contains 12 residues. The V and J ends lost 0 bases and 7 bases respectively, with 4 bases between them. Using immunoSEQ multiplex PCR, the repertoire was profiled, and TCRdb retains in-frame clones only, with some absent. The sample comprises over 60,000 clones, around 90% of which are singletons, and 1.5% to 2% rests with the top ten. The origin of this receptor is an adult with an advanced solid tumor such as melanoma, head and neck, liver or kidney cancer. The V and J genes are TRBV15 and TRBJ2-1, with no clear D. Source: CD4+ or CD8+ T cells sorted from blood, taken in a trial of the OX40 agonist ivuxolimab. Here the CDR3 reads CATSRDGNEQFF. In DNA form, the CDR3 reads TGTGCCACCAGCAGAGATGGGAATGAGCAGTTCTTC. The variable domain in full, with the rest retrieved from reference TRBV15 and TRBJ2-1, is DAMVIQNPRYQVTQFGKPVTLSCSQTLNHNVMYWYQQKSSQAPKLLFHYYDKDFNNEADTPDNFQSRRPNTSFCFLDIRSPGLGDTAMYLCATSRDGNEQFFGPGTRLTVL.